One sample yielded the 14 T cell receptor beta chains listed below, sequenced in a study of T cell repertoires in cytomegalovirus infection. In TCRdb, the reads were re-called with MiXCR into one record per CDR3 protein. This repertoire shows roughly 280,000 distinct CDR3 sequences, approximately 9% found once; its top ten account for over 12%. Sequencing input: PBMCs. Receptors were obtained from a human donor in good health (CMV status not recorded). Some clones in this sample may be carry-over from other donors' samples.

This clonotype was counted only a few times. This chain connects TRBV7-2 to TRBJ1-6; 8 bases line up with TRBD1. CDR3 length equals 13 residues. The trim removed 4 bases at V and 10 bases at J, leaving 3 bases unmatched. Germline V gene sequence: CDR1 SGHTA, CDR2 FQGNSA. The CDR3 region is CASSSDRGSPLHF. For the CDR3, the DNA is TGTGCCAGCAGCTCTGACAGGGGCTCACCCCTCCACTTT. The full variable domain, completed using reference TRBV7-2 and TRBJ1-6, is GAGVSQSPSNKVTEKGKDVELRCDPISGHTALYWYRQSLGQGLEFLIYFQGNSAPDKSGLPSDRFSAERTGGSVSTLTIQRTQQEDSAVYLCASSSDRGSPLHFGNGTRLTVT.

The chain employs TRBV28 and TRBJ2-5; possible D gene TRBD1, 6 bases. V lost 3 bases and J lost 7, with 15 bases in between. Germline-derived CDR1 and CDR2 are MDHEN and SYDVKM. This CDR3 is 14 amino acids long. This CDR3 is CASSFNRVVATQYF. The CDR3 coding sequence is TGTGCCAGCAGTTTCAACAGGGTGGTTGCGACCCAGTACTTC.

This clonotype has ten or more counts. This chain's CDR3 is CASSSLGQGSYEQYF. The CDR3 bases are TGTGCCAGCAGCTCGCTGGGACAGGGCTCCTACGAGCAGTACTTC. V gene TRBV7-2 combines with J gene TRBJ2-7; 9 bases are a match to TRBD1. V dropped 4 bases and J dropped 0; count of bases not matched to a gene: 4. The CDR3 runs 15 residues. Germline loops: CDR1 SGHTA, CDR2 FQGNSA.

There are a few counts of this clonotype. The rearrangement uses TRBV19 and TRBJ1-2; D perhaps matches TRBD1 (6 bases). Looked up from germline, CDR1 is LNHDA and CDR2 is SQIVND (reference sequence). V shed 5 bases and J shed 5 bases, with 15 bases lying between them. The CDR3 has 14 residues. This CDR3 reads CASSPGAGFYGYTF. CDR3 coding DNA: TGTGCCAGTAGTCCAGGGGCTGGATTTTATGGCTACACCTTC.

This clonotype was picked up many times. The gene calls are TRBV7-2 and TRBJ1-3; 9 nucleotides agree with TRBD1. V lost 5 bases, J lost 0 bases, and 5 bases stayed unmatched. CDR3 length: 16 residues. Germline CDR1 SGHTA, CDR2 FQGNSA. The CDR3 DNA sequence: TGTGCCAGCAGCCCGGGACAGGGTTACTCTGGAAACACCATATATTTT. Protein sequence: CASSPGQGYSGNTIYF.

Ten or more counts support this clonotype. V and J are TRBV7-9 and TRBJ2-1; D unresolved. Germline CDR1 SEHNR, CDR2 FQNEAQ (reference sequence). Trimming removed 2 bases at V and 6 bases at J, with 8 bases between. The CDR3 length is 13 residues. For the CDR3, the DNA is TGTGCCAGCAGCTTAATGGTCCCCAATGAGCAGTTCTTC. This sequence encodes CASSLMVPNEQFF.

Ten or more counts support this clonotype. The chain couples TRBV7-6 to TRBJ1-3; TRBD1 is a possible D gene (5 bases). V dropped 1 base and J dropped 2 bases, with 9 bases sitting between them. The CDR3 sequence is 15 residues long. CDR1 is SGHVS and CDR2 is FNYEAQ in the germline V gene. The CDR3 nucleotides read TGTGCCAGCAGCTTAGATCGGGGGACTGGAAACACCATATATTTT. It specifies CASSLDRGTGNTIYF.

This clonotype was seen ten or more times. The rearrangement joins TRBV28 to TRBJ1-5, with TRBD1 matching 7 bases. V lost 4 bases to trimming and J lost 7 bases; unmatched junction nucleotides: 13. Germline values: CDR1 MDHEN, CDR2 SYDVKM. This CDR3 has 16 amino acids. This CDR3 is CASSWGRAGGLQPQHF. The CDR3, as DNA: TGTGCCAGCAGTTGGGGGAGGGCAGGGGGTCTACAGCCCCAGCATTTT. Variable domain in full (rest from reference TRBV28 and TRBJ1-5): DVKVTQSSRYLVKRTGEKVFLECVQDMDHENMFWYRQDPGLGLRLIYFSYDVKMKEKGDIPEGYSVSREKKERFSLILESASTNQTSMYLCASSWGRAGGLQPQHFGDGTRLSIL.

There are many counts of this clonotype. The chain links TRBV10-3 to TRBJ1-2; D gene ambiguous. This CDR3 is 13 amino acids long. Germline V CDR1 and CDR2: ENHRY, SYGVKD. Trimming removed 4 bases at V and 5 bases at J, with 11 bases between. The CDR3 sequence: CAISVSEEYGYTF. Here the CDR3 DNA reads TGTGCCATCAGTGTTTCCGAGGAATATGGCTACACCTTC.

This clonotype was recorded at least ten times. This rearrangement joins TRBV20-1 to TRBJ1-1; D may be TRBD1 (6 bases). V gave up 7 bases and J gave up 6 bases, with 12 bases separating them. The CDR3 is 11 residues long. The germline gives CDR1 DFQATT, CDR2 SNEGSKA (reference sequence). CDR3 coding DNA: TGCAGTGTTCAGGGGAGAGCTGAAGCTTTCTTT. Translating gives CSVQGRAEAFF.

Many counts were recorded for this clonotype. This chain uses TRBV7-2 with TRBJ2-1, with a tentative D call TRBD2 (5 bases). Trimming removed 3 bases from V and 6 bases from J, with 12 bases in between. This CDR3 has 14 amino acids. Germline values: CDR1 SGHTA, CDR2 FQGNSA. CDR3 sequence: CASSFIGRVNEQFF. In DNA, the CDR3 is TGTGCCAGCAGCTTCATTGGGAGAGTCAATGAGCAGTTCTTC.

This clonotype was seen more than once but under ten times. This rearrangement joins TRBV7-6 to TRBJ1-2; D might be TRBD1 (6 bases). In germline, CDR1 is SGHVS, CDR2 FNYEAQ. The CDR3 runs 14 residues. V was trimmed by 6 bases and J by 4 bases, leaving 15 bases between them. CDR3 sequence reads: CASSSQGRGYGYTF. DNA for the CDR3: TGTGCCAGCAGTTCACAGGGCCGGGGCTATGGCTACACCTTC.

At least ten counts were recorded for this clonotype. The gene calls are TRBV19 and TRBJ1-1; maybe TRBD1 (6 bases). The CDR3 runs to 16 residues. Germline lookup yields CDR1 LNHDA and CDR2 SQIVND (reference sequence). V dropped 7 bases and J dropped 5 bases, with 23 bases sitting between them. The CDR3 DNA is TGTGCCAGTATCCCCCTCCCCGGGGGCAGTAGAACTGAAGCTTTCTTT. It specifies CASIPLPGGSRTEAFF.

The table lists this clonotype with a few counts. V and J are TRBV14 and TRBJ1-1; tentatively, D is TRBD1 (6 bases). Germline CDR1 is SGHDN and CDR2 is FVKESK. The CDR3 is 14 residues long. Trimming removed 5 bases from V and 4 bases from J, with 14 bases in between. The CDR3 DNA is TGTGCCAGCAGCGTTAGGACAGTCGTCACTGAAGCTTTCTTT. Its protein is CASSVRTVVTEAFF.